The sequence of this T cell receptor (beta chain) was determined in a study of shared clonotypes between healthy human individuals (dated by TCRdb to 2020 to 2022). Notes on the research overall: The cohort included three men and a couple of women between 18 and 49 years of age. To estimate repertoire size and how much clonotypes are shared between individuals, the study performed deep sequencing of blood TCR repertoires from a handful of healthy adults. Libraries were prepared and TCR repertoires were sequenced by different laboratories using diverse techniques, in order to increase sequencing depth and limit assay-specific biases. Per donor, leukapheresis produced somewhere between about 0.94 and 9 billion PBMCs.

Using the deep immunoSEQ assay, TCR CDR3 regions were amplified from genomic DNA by multiplex PCR. Genomic DNA extracted from each cell subset was distributed evenly over all wells of several immunoSEQ 96-well plates, and each plate served as one replicate. For unsorted PBMC, 250 to 350 ng of genomic DNA, equivalent to approximately 30,000 T cell genomes, went into each replicate PCR. Genomic DNA from unsorted PBMC was sequenced over ten immunoSEQ deep assay plates. Purified libraries were quantified with a Qubit 3.0 fluorometer, sized on a Bioanalyzer 2100, and re-quantified with the KAPA Library Quantification kit. Each immunoSEQ 96-well plate was sequenced on its own single-read 150-cycle Illumina NextSeq 550 flow cell. Under the source paper's analysis protocol: Because only junctional sequences without quality scores were contained in the immunoSEQ output, filtering matching that applied to full-length reads could not be performed. To assign V/J genes and CDR3, sequences were annotated using PyIR, a Python wrapper for IgBLAST v1.9, with IMGT germline references. Reads were removed for weak V/J assignments (E-value above 1e-6), missing CDR3, stop codons, out-of-frame junctions, or ambiguous translated residues. V3J clonotypes were defined by identical inferred V gene, J gene, and CDR3 amino acid sequence. Percentage overlap between repertoires was computed as shared unique clonotypes divided by the size of the smaller repertoire. Richness of each repertoire was evaluated using RTK rarefaction, the Chao1 estimator, and Recon v2.1 estimates of unobserved clonotypes. What TCRdb holds here is the immuneACCESS table cut down to in-frame rearrangements. Part of the clones is not present; checked against another copy, under half of the missing clones reflect an unresolved V gene, and the others are unexplained. The DNA was the basis for D and trimming; V, J and clone size are from that table. This sample is represented by about 450,000 clones; about 80% of them were singletons. Of the sample, about 12% falls within the top ten clones.

A note on this clone: The target of this receptor is not known. No base-level quality is on record; no much larger clone is a single base apart.

CDR1 and CDR2 (SGHNT, YYREEE) derive from the germline V gene (reference sequence). Trimming at the junction amounts to 3 bases on V and 1 base on J, and the germline ends lie 12 bases apart. The CDR3 holds 15 amino acids from the cysteine to the phenylalanine. CDR3 DNA is the only sequence kept; it has 45 bases, read in frame from the first base. Healthy HIV-negative adults with no recently reported acute infections or vaccinations were included as donors. Only Caucasian adults living in Nashville, Tennessee, USA were represented among the donors. For unsorted samples, tens of millions of PBMCs were counted, and genomic DNA was extracted using the QIAamp DNA Blood Mini kit. After blood collection by leukapheresis, PBMCs were isolated using Ficoll-Histopaque density gradient centrifugation and then cryopreserved in the vapor phase of liquid nitrogen. General study outcomes and caveats: Based on pairwise subsampling, the degree of clonotype sharing among donors was expected to be affected by sequencing depth. Because the study included only a small number of donors, the genetic and exposure-history diversity represented was limited. Sampling was restricted to blood, and TCR repertoires in tissue are likely to differ from TCR repertoires in blood.

This chain joins TRBV5-4 to TRBJ2-3; possibly the D gene is TRBD2, per 5 matching bases. Input material: PBMCs. The source of this sequence is a woman aged 40 to 49 in good health. Some clones in this sample may be carry-over from other donors' samples. The base sequence is TGTGCCAGCAGCTCCAGACGGGAAGGCACAGATACGCAGTATTTT. This is translated as CASSSRREGTDTQYF.